This entry lists 12 T cell receptor beta chains sequenced from one sample in a study of a mutant IDH1 vaccine in newly diagnosed glioma. Time point meaning: baseline, week 1 (first vaccination visit). As for treatment: pre-vaccination baseline after standard-of-care therapy. Sequencing was performed with immunoSEQ multiplex PCR; in TCRdb, only in-frame clones are kept and a portion is missing. The data contain approximately 92,000 clones, about four fifths of them singletons. This sample comprised PBMCs, obtained from a glioma patient treated with radiotherapy, temozolomide or both. The origin of the receptors is a woman between 45 and 65 years old with glioma.

This chain uses TRBV7-3 with TRBJ2-2, with 7 bases that match TRBD1. With V trimmed by 5 bases and J by 7 bases, 10 bases remained unmatched. The CDR3 runs to 15 residues. Germline loops: CDR1 SGHTA, CDR2 FQGTGA. The CDR3: CASSLLGQPGGELFF. The CDR3 bases are TGTGCCAGCAGCCTTTTGGGACAGCCCGGCGGGGAGCTGTTTTTT.

The chain is built from TRBV5-1 and TRBJ1-2; D possibly corresponds to TRBD1 (6 bases). The germline CDR1 and CDR2 sequences are SGHRS and YFSETQ. The CDR3 covers 15 residues. With 6 bases removed from V and 1 base from J, the gap between germline ends came to 16 bases. The CDR3: CASTYDARGNYGYTF. CDR3 sequence (DNA): TGCGCCAGCACCTACGATGCCAGGGGTAACTATGGCTACACCTTC.

The chain uses TRBV7-2 and TRBJ2-3, with 13 nucleotides matching TRBD2. From germline, CDR1 is SGHTA and CDR2 FQGNSA. This CDR3 is 15 amino acids long. Trimming took 5 bases from V and 6 from J; bases not matched to a gene: 5. CDR3 DNA: TGTGCCAGCAGCCAGACTAGCGGGGGGACCGATACGCAGTATTTT. This codes for CASSQTSGGTDTQYF. The complete variable domain, with remaining parts taken from reference TRBV7-2 and TRBJ2-3, reads GAGVSQSPSNKVTEKGKDVELRCDPISGHTALYWYRQSLGQGLEFLIYFQGNSAPDKSGLPSDRFSAERTGGSVSTLTIQRTQQEDSAVYLCASSQTSGGTDTQYFGPGTRLTVL.

V usage is TRBV4-2 and J usage is TRBJ1-1; D uncertain. Germline assignment: CDR1 LGHNA and CDR2 YNFKEQ. Trimming pared 1 base from V and 4 bases from J, leaving 13 bases between. The CDR3 is 15 residues long. The CDR3 DNA is TGTGCCAGCAGCCAAGGAGAGGGAATGAGCACTGAAGCTTTCTTT. Protein sequence: CASSQGEGMSTEAFF.

The chain couples TRBV6-1 to TRBJ2-3; D possibly corresponds to TRBD2 (6 bases). CDR3 length: 14 residues. Germline lookup yields CDR1 MNHNS and CDR2 SASEGT. The V end lost 6 bases, the J end lost 4 bases, and 14 bases lay between the germline ends. The CDR3: CASSPLWGADTQYF. The CDR3 DNA follows: TGTGCCAGCAGCCCCCTTTGGGGGGCAGATACGCAGTATTTT.

The rearrangement links TRBV12-5 to TRBJ1-5; TRBD1 might be the D (5 bases). Germline CDR1 LGHNT, CDR2 FRNRAP. The CDR3 loop spans 17 amino acids. V lost 0 bases and J 2 bases, leaving 14 bases between the germline ends. CDR3 nucleotide sequence: TGTGCTAGTGGTTTGGTCTCAGGGCCCAGGGGCAATCAGCCCCAGCATTTT. Protein sequence: CASGLVSGPRGNQPQHF.

V usage is TRBV7-9 and J usage is TRBJ1-1; no reliable D call. The CDR3 runs to 12 residues. The germline V gene has CDR1 SEHNR and CDR2 FQNEAQ (reference sequence). Trimming took 1 base from V and 5 from J, leaving 5 bases between them. In DNA form, the CDR3 reads TGTGCCAGCAGCTTAGGGGTGACTGAAGCTTTCTTT. Its protein product is CASSLGVTEAFF.

The chain has TRBV7-9 and TRBJ2-7; D not certain. CDR3 length: 14 amino acids. From germline, CDR1 is SEHNR and CDR2 FQNEAQ (reference sequence). The ends were cut back, 5 bases at V and 1 base at J, with 12 bases in the middle. The CDR3 here is CASSLPGLSYEQYF. The CDR3, as DNA: TGTGCCAGCAGCCTTCCCGGTTTGTCCTACGAGCAGTACTTC.

This clone is a singleton in its sample. V usage is TRBV5-1 and J usage is TRBJ2-5, with 11 positions matching TRBD2. The J call may be incorrect, as the DNA end agrees better with TRBJ2-7. The CDR3 is 15 residues long. Germline assignment: CDR1 SGHRS and CDR2 YFSETQ. As DNA, the CDR3 is TGCGCCAGCAGCTTGTCTAGCGGGGGGTCCTACGAGCAGTACTTC. Translating it yields CASSLSSGGSYEQYF.

This chain connects TRBV5-4 to TRBJ1-1, with 12 bases identical to TRBD1. Trimming at V came to 4 bases and at J to 0 bases, leaving 4 bases not matched to a gene. The CDR3 length is 16 residues. Per the germline V gene, CDR1 is SGHNT and CDR2 is YYREEE (reference sequence). For the CDR3, the DNA is TGTGCCAGCAGCGGGGGACAGGGGGCCTTGAACACTGAAGCTTTCTTT. Translation gives CASSGGQGALNTEAFF.

The chain is built from TRBV29-1 and TRBJ2-3, with D unclear. Germline V CDR1 and CDR2: SQVTM, ANQGSEA. The CDR3 has 14 residues. The ends were cut back, 3 bases at V and 4 bases at J, with 14 bases in the middle. The CDR3 coding sequence is TGCAGCGTTGAGTACGGCGACCGCCCAGATACGCAGTATTTT. Translation gives CSVEYGDRPDTQYF.

V is TRBV18 and J is TRBJ1-5, with no clear D. The CDR3 length is 17 residues. The ends were cut back, 0 bases at V and 0 bases at J, with 12 bases in the middle. Germline CDR1 KGHSH, CDR2 LQKENI. DNA for the CDR3: TGTGCCAGCTCACCACCACGGTCGGGTCTTAGCAATCAGCCCCAGCATTTT. It is translated as CASSPPRSGLSNQPQHF.